What follows describes a single TCR beta chain. This entry comes from a study of T cell responses to AZD1222 COVID-19 vaccine. Measured with immunoSEQ multiplex PCR; TCRdb has only the in-frame clones, and not every one. There are about 120,000 clones in the sample; roughly nine tenths occur only once, and roughly 1.8% lies in the top ten. V was cut by 2 bases and J by 3 bases, with 10 bases left in between. CDR1 is MNHEY, CDR2 SVGAGI, per germline. CDR3 length: 15 residues. Specimen: peripheral blood, collected on day 0 of AZD1222 vaccination. V usage is TRBV6-5 and J usage is TRBJ1-4; D unclear. This TCR was sampled from an adult in good health. For the CDR3, the DNA is TGTGCCAGCAGTTACACGGGAGGAGCTAATGAAAAACTGTTTTTT. It is translated as CASSYTGGANEKLFF.